This T cell receptor beta chain was observed in a study of blood T cell repertoires in COVID-19. Only in-frame clones appear in the TCRdb table, and some are missing; sequencing was by immunoSEQ multiplex PCR. Seen here are hundreds of thousands of clones, almost 90% observed once, and the top ten hold roughly 16%. Germline CDR1 is SGHRS and CDR2 is YFSETQ. The CDR3 contains 15 residues. V was pared by 1 base and J by 1 base, with 1 base of the junction left unmatched. Sequenced material: PBMCs or T cells enriched from blood (not recorded which). The rearrangement uses TRBV5-1 and TRBJ2-1; TRBD1 matches 8 bases. This clonotype was sampled from a man aged 25 to 45 who had been exposed to COVID-19. The CDR3 DNA reads TGCGCCAGCAGCTTGACAGGGGGATCCTACAATGAGCAGTTCTTC. This codes for CASSLTGGSYNEQFF.